The entry that follows covers one T cell receptor beta chain sequence. The source of the RNA was duplicate vials containing some 160,000 sorted CD8+ T cells for each subset. Per the germline V gene, CDR1 is SGHVS and CDR2 is FQNEAQ. This CDR3 has 14 amino acids. This record comes from a study of human CD8 memory T cell subsets. UMI-labeled 5' RACE was used to make TCR beta libraries. TCRdb reprocessed the 5' RACE reads; each CDR3 protein has one entry and no DNA is given. The sample table includes several thousand distinct CDR3 sequences. The origin of this receptor is a human donor in good health. The rearrangement joins TRBV7-8 to TRBJ2-2; checking the TCRdb D call of TRBD2 is not possible without DNA. The sequenced sample was CD8+ T cells from PBMCs. The CDR3: CASSLSSGTGELFF.